A selection of T cell receptor beta chains follows, all from one sample in a study of T cells in Graves' hyperthyroidism and ophthalmopathy. TCRdb reprocessed the multiplex PCR reads via MiXCR and lists one record per CDR3 protein. The sample lists 110,000 to 150,000 distinct CDR3 sequences, less than 25% occurring once. Sample: blood. These receptors originate from a woman between 45 and 60 years old with Graves' hyperthyroidism that later progressed to Graves' ophthalmopathy. CDR3s include the opening cysteine and the closing phenylalanine or tryptophan. The order of the fields is J gene, V gene, CDR3 protein.

TRBJ1-5	TRBV20-1	CSAREGRQGNQPQHF
TRBJ2-5	TRBV6-1	CASELEGGKTQYF
TRBJ2-3	TRBV20-1	CSAPSPVGTDTQYF
TRBJ2-2	TRBV5-1	CASKTSTGELFF
TRBJ1-3	TRBV30	CAWSTGPNTIYF
TRBJ2-1	TRBV10-3	CAISTRTSGSSHEQFF
TRBJ1-2	TRBV7-2	CASSPGGAIGTGNYGYTF
TRBJ1-6	TRBV11-2	CASSLDLGTGLSPLHF
TRBJ2-7	TRBV5-5	CASSLDGTGVDEQYF
TRBJ2-7	TRBV11-2	CASSLFPARDSGTSGTYEQYF
TRBJ1-2	TRBV2	CASSARTGAYGYTF
TRBJ2-1	TRBV6-1	CASWRGSSYNEQFF
TRBJ1-6	TRBV12-3/TRBV12-4	CASGTGGQSYISYNSPLHF
TRBJ2-3	TRBV2	CASSRGRDLGGTDTQYF